This TCR beta chain stems from a study of CD8 T cells in Susac syndrome. In the study overall: Patients with Susac syndrome were therapy-naive, taking corticosteroids, with some also receiving intravenous immunoglobulin, or taking intravenous immunoglobulin alone at the time their blood was drawn.

Random hexamers were used to reverse transcribe about 0.45 to 1 ug of RNA. Amplification of TCR beta CDR3 used immunoSEQ multiplex PCR across 54 Vbeta and 13 Jbeta. TCRdb itself ran the immunoSEQ multiplex PCR reads through MiXCR, one entry per CDR3 protein. The data hold 100,000 to 110,000 distinct CDR3 sequences, with approximately 95% observed a single time. Turning to this clonotype: Its antigen is not known.

General study findings and limits: The greatest CD8+ clonal expansion in Susac occurred in TEMRA cells and in active patients.

The CDR3 consists of 12 residues. Per the germline V gene, CDR1 is MDHEN and CDR2 is SYDVKM. V was clipped by 7 bases and J by 10 bases, with 14 bases between them. TEMRA cells were FACS-enriched and CD8+ and CD4+ T cells negatively isolated. This chain connects TRBV28 to TRBJ2-1; D unresolved. The source material was CD8+ T cells from PBMCs. The source of this sequence is a human donor with Susac syndrome. The DNA of the CDR3 is TGTGCCAGCACCCACCACCCCAGGGAGCAGTTCTTC. Protein: CASTHHPREQFF.